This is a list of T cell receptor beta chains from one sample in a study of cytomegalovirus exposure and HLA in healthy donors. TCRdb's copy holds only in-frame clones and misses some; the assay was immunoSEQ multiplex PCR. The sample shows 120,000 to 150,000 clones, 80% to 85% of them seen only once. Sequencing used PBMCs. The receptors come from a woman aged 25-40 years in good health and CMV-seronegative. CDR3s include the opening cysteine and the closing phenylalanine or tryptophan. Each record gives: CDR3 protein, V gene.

CDR3aa: CASRSPGWSYNEQFF
v_gene: TRBV6-1

CDR3aa: CASSVAGPAYEQYF
v_gene: TRBV11-2

CDR3aa: CASSLGTGGWTEAFF
v_gene: TRBV5-1

CDR3aa: CASHYPGGGAQYF
v_gene: TRBV28

CDR3aa: CASSDSGSSAYNEQFF
v_gene: TRBV6-6

CDR3aa: CSASRGNTIYF
v_gene: TRBV29-1

CDR3aa: CASSPSGLTSEQFF
v_gene: TRBV5-6

CDR3aa: CASSLNQRSYEQYF
v_gene: TRBV5-1

CDR3aa: CASSPGNTEAFF
v_gene: TRBV5-6

CDR3aa: CASSLAAGAYQETQYF
v_gene: TRBV5-1

CDR3aa: CASSPYFGGEDTQYF
v_gene: TRBV9

CDR3aa: CAWSVPGGGSADTQYF
v_gene: TRBV30

CDR3aa: CASITGRGQGDNEQFF
v_gene: TRBV25-1

CDR3aa: CARHAQRGRPFSYEQYF
v_gene: TRBV4-1

CDR3aa: CASSPGTQETQYF
v_gene: TRBV18

CDR3aa: CASSKVGGGSGNTIYF
v_gene: TRBV2

CDR3aa: CASSQATGLAANTGELFF
v_gene: TRBV4-1

CDR3aa: CASSPSGNEQFF
v_gene: TRBV9

CDR3aa: CASNGGTGELFF
v_gene: TRBV4-1

CDR3aa: CASSSGWTEAFF
v_gene: TRBV27

CDR3aa: CASSPTSGSGETQYF
v_gene: TRBV28

CDR3aa: CASSYLGTDNSPLHF
v_gene: TRBV6-6

CDR3aa: CASSPNDKEQYF
v_gene: TRBV5-4

CDR3aa: CASSLTGGEETQYF
v_gene: TRBV7-3

CDR3aa: CASSPAAGQTDYGYTF
v_gene: TRBV5-4

CDR3aa: CSSSLDFWMKGVPEAFF
v_gene: TRBV7-9